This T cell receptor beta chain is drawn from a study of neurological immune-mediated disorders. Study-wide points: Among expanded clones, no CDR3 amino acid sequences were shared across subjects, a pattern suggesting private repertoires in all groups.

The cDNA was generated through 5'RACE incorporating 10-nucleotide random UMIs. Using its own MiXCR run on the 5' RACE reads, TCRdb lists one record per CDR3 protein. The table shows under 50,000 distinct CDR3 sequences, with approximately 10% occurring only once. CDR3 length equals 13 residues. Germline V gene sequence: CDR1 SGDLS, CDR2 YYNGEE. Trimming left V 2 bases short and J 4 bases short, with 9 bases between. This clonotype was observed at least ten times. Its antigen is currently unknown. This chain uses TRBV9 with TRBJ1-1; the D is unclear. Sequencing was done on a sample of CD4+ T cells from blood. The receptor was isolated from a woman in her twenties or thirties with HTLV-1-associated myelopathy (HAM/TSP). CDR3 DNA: TGTGCCAGCAGCGTCGCGGGGATCACTGAAGCTTTCTTT. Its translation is CASSVAGITEAFF.